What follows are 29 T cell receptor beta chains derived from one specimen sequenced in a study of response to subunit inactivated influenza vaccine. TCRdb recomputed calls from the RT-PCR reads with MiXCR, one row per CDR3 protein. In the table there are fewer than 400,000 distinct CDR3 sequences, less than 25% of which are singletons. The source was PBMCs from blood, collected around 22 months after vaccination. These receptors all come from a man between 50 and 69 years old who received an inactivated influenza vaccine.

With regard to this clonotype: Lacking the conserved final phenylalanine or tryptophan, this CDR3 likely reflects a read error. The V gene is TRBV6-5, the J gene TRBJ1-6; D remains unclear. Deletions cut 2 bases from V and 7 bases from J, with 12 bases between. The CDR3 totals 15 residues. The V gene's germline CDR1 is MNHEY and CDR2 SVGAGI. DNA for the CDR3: TGTGCCAGCAGTTACGGGGTGTTAGGGAATTCACCCCTCCACCTT. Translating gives CASSYGVLGNSPLHL.

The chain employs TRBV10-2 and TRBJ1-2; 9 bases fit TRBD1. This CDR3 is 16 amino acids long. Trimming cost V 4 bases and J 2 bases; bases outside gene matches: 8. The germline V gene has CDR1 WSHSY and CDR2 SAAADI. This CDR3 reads CASSGMTGGPNYGYTF. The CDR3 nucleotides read TGCGCCAGCAGTGGGATGACAGGGGGACCCAACTATGGCTACACCTTC.

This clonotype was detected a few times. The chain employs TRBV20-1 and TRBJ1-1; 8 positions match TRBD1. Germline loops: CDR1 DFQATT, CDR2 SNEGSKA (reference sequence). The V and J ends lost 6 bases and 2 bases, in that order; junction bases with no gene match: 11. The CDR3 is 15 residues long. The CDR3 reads CSAPQGALFNTEAFF. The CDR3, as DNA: TGCAGTGCCCCGCAGGGGGCGCTTTTTAACACTGAAGCTTTCTTT.

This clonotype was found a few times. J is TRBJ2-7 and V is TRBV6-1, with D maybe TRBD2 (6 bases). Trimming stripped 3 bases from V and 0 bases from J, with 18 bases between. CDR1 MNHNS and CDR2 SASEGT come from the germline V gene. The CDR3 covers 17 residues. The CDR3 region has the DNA TGTGCCAGCAGTGATGGCCCGTACGCGGGGATCTCCTACGAGCAGTACTTC. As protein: CASSDGPYAGISYEQYF.

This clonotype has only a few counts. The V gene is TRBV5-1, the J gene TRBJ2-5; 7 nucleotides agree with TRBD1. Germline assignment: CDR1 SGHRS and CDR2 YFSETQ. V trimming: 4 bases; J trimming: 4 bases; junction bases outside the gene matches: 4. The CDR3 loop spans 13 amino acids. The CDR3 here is CASSTDRAETQYF. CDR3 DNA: TGCGCCAGCAGCACTGACAGGGCAGAGACCCAGTACTTC. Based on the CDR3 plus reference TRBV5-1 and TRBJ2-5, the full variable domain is KAGVTQTPRYLIKTRGQQVTLSCSPISGHRSVSWYQQTPGQGLQFLFEYFSETQRNKGNFPGRFSGRQFSNSRSEMNVSTLELGDSALYLCASSTDRAETQYFGPGTRLLVL.

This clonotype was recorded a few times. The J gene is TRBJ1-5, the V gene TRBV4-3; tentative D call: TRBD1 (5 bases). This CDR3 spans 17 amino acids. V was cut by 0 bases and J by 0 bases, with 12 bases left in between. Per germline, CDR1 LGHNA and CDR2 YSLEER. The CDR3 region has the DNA TGCGCCAGCAGCCAAGAAGTTGACAGATATAGCAATCAGCCCCAGCATTTT. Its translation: CASSQEVDRYSNQPQHF.

In DNA form, the CDR3 reads TGCAGTGCTAGAGATGGATCCGGGGTCAGGCAAGAGACCCAGTACTTC. This encodes CSARDGSGVRQETQYF. The gene calls are TRBV20-1 and TRBJ2-5; the D gene is possibly TRBD2 (5 bases). The CDR3 consists of 16 residues. Deletions cut 0 bases from V and 2 bases from J, with 16 bases between. CDR1 and CDR2 from the germline V gene are DFQATT and SNEGSKA (reference sequence).

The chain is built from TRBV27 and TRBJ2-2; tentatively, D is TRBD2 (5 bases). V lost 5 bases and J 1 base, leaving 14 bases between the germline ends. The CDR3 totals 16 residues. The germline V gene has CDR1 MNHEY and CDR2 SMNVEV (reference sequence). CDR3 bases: TGTGCCAGCAGTCTCCAGGATACTAGGAACACCGGGGAGCTGTTTTTT. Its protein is CASSLQDTRNTGELFF.

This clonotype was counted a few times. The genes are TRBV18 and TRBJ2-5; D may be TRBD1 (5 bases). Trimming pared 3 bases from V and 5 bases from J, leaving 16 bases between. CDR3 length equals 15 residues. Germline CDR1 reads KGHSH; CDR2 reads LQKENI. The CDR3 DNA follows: TGTGCCAGCTCACCCTCAGGGCGTAACGTGGAGACCCAGTACTTC. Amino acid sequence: CASSPSGRNVETQYF. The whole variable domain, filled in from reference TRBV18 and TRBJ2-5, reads NAGVMQNPRHLVRRRGQEARLRCSPMKGHSHVYWYRQLPEEGLKFMVYLQKENIIDESGMPKERFSAEFPKEGPSILRIQQVVRGDSAAYFCASSPSGRNVETQYFGPGTRLLVL.

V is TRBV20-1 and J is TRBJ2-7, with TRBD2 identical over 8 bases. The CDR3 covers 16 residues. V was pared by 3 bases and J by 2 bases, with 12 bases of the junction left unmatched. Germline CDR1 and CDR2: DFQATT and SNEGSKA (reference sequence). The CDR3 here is CSASYTLAGKAYEQYF. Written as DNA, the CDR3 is TGCAGTGCTAGCTACACTTTAGCGGGAAAAGCCTACGAGCAGTACTTC.

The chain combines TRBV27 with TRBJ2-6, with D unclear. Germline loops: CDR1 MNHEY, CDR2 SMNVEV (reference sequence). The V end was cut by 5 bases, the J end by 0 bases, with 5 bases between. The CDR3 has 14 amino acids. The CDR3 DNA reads TGTGCCAGCAGTCGCAGCTCTGGGGCCAACGTCCTGACTTTC. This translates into CASSRSSGANVLTF. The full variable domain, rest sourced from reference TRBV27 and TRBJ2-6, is EAQVTQNPRYLITVTGKKLTVTCSQNMNHEYMSWYRQDPGLGLRQIYYSMNVEVTDKGDVPEGYKVSRKEKRNFPLILESPSPNQTSLYFCASSRSSGANVLTFGAGSRLTVL.

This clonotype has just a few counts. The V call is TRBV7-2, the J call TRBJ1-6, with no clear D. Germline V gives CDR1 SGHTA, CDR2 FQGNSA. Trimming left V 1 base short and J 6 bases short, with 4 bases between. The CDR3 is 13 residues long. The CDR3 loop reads CASSLVGNSPLHF. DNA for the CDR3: TGTGCCAGCAGCTTAGTTGGTAATTCACCCCTCCACTTT.

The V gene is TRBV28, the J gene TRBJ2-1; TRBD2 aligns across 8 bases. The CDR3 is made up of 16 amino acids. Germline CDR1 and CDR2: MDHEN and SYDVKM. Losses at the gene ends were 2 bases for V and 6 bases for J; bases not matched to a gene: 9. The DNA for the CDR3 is TGTGCCAGCAGTTTAGATTTCGGGACTAGTCTCAATGAGCAGTTCTTC. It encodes CASSLDFGTSLNEQFF.

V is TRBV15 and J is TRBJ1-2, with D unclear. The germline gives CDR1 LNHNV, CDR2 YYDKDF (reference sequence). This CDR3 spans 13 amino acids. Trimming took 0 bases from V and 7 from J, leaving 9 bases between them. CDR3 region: CATSRDSSGGYTF. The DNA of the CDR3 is TGTGCCACCAGCAGAGATTCGTCGGGTGGCTACACCTTC. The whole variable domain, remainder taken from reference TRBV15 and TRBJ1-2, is DAMVIQNPRYQVTQFGKPVTLSCSQTLNHNVMYWYQQKSSQAPKLLFHYYDKDFNNEADTPDNFQSRRPNTSFCFLDIRSPGLGDTAMYLCATSRDSSGGYTFGSGTRLTVV.

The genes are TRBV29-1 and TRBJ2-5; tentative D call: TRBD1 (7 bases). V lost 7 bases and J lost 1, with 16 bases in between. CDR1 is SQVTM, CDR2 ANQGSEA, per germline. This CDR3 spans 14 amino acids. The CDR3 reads CSARGTAPQETQYF. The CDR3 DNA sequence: TGCAGCGCCCGCGGGACAGCTCCCCAAGAGACCCAGTACTTC.

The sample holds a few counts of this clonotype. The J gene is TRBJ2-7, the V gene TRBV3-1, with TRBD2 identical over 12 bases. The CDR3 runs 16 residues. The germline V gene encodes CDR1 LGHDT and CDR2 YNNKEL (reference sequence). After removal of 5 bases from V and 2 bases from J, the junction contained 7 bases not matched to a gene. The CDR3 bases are TGTGCCAGCAGCTCCTCCTGGACTAGCGGGGCCTACGAGCAGTACTTC. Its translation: CASSSSWTSGAYEQYF.

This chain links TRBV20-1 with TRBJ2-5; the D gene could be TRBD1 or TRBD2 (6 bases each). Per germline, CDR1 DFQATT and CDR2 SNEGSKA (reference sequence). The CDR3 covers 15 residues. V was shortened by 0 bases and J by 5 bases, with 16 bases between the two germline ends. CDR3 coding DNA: TGCAGTGCTAGAGATCTCAGGGGAGGAATGGAGACCCAGTACTTC. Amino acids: CSARDLRGGMETQYF.

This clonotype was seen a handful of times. CDR3 coding DNA: TGTGCCAGCAGTGACCCGGGGACAGGGGGTGGTACTGAAGCTTTCTTT. Its translation: CASSDPGTGGGTEAFF. V and J are TRBV28 and TRBJ1-1; 11 bases map to TRBD1. V lost 5 bases, J lost 5 bases, and 10 bases stayed unmatched. The CDR3 is 16 residues long. Germline V gene data show CDR1 as MDHEN and CDR2 as SYDVKM.

CDR3 residues: CASSPDNSPLHF. The CDR3 bases are TGTGCCAGCTCACCAGATAATTCACCCCTCCACTTT. The chain couples TRBV18 to TRBJ1-6; no clear D gene. The CDR3 sequence is 12 residues long. Germline V lookup: CDR1 KGHSH, CDR2 LQKENI. V dropped 2 bases and J dropped 5 bases, with 1 base sitting between them.

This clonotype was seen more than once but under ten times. CDR3 sequence (DNA): TGTGCCTGGAGCGTAAGGGGGTTTAGCACAGATACGCAGTATTTT. Translated, it gives CAWSVRGFSTDTQYF. V is TRBV30 and J is TRBJ2-3; D may be TRBD1 (6 bases). The CDR3 runs to 15 residues. Germline CDR1 reads GTSNPN; CDR2 reads SVGIG (reference sequence). V was trimmed by 3 bases and J by 0 bases, leaving 13 bases between them.

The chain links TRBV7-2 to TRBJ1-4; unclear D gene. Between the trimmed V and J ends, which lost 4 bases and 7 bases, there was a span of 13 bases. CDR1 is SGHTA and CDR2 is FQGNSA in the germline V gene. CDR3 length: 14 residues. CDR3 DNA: TGTGCCAGCAGCTCCTGGACTCGGGGTGAAAAACTGTTTTTT. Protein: CASSSWTRGEKLFF.

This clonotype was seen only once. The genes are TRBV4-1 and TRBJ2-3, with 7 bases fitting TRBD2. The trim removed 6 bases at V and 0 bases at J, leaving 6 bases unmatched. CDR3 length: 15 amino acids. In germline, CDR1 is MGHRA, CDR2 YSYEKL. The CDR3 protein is CASSGDYPSTDTQYF. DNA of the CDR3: TGCGCCAGCAGTGGGGACTACCCTAGCACAGATACGCAGTATTTT.

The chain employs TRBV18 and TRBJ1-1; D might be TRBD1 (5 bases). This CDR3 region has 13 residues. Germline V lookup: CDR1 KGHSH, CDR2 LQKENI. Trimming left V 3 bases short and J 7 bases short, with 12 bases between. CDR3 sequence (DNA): TGTGCCAGCTCACCTCAACAGGAGGGTGAAGCTTTCTTT. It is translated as CASSPQQEGEAFF.

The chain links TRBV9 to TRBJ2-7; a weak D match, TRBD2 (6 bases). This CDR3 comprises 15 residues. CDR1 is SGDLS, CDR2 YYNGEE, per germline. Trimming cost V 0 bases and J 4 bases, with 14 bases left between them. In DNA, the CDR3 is TGTGCCAGCAGCGTAGACCCCGGGAGTTCTTACGAGCAGTACTTC. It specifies CASSVDPGSSYEQYF.

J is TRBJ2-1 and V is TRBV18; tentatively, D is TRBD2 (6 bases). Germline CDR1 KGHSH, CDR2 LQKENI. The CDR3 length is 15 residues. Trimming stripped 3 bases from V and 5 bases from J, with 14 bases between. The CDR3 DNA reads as TGTGCCAGCTCACCGACTAGGAGTGTGAACAATGAGCAGTTCTTC. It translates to CASSPTRSVNNEQFF.

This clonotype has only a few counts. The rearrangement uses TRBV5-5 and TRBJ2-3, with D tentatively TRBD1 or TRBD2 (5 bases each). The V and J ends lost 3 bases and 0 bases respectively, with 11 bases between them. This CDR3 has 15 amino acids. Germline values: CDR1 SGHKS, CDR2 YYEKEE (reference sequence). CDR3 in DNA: TGTGCCAGCAGCTGGGGACGGTCTAGCACAGATACGCAGTATTTT. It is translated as CASSWGRSSTDTQYF.

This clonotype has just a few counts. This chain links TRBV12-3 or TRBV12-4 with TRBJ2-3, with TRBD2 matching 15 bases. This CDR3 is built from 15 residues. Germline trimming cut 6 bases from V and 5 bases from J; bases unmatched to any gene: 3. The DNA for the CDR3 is TGTGCCAGCAGGGGGACTAGCGGGGGGCAAGATACGCAGTATTTT. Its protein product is CASRGTSGGQDTQYF.

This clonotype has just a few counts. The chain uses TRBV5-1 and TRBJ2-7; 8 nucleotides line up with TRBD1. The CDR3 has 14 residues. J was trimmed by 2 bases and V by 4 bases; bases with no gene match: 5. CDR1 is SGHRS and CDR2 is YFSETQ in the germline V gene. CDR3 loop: CASSAGQAAYEQYF. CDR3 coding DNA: TGCGCCAGCAGCGCGGGACAGGCAGCCTACGAGCAGTACTTC.

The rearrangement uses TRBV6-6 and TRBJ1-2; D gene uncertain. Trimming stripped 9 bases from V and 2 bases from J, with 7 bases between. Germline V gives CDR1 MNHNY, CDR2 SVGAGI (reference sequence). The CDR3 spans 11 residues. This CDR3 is CASSENYGYTF. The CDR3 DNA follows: TGTGCCAGTTCAGAAAACTATGGCTACACCTTC.